This T cell receptor beta chain was observed in a study of identical twins. Remarks on this clonotype: What it recognizes is unknown.

The study's findings and limits: Out-of-frame alpha sequences shared between twins exhibited an excess of low generation probability. There were fewer insertions in abundant cord blood beta clonotypes, but memory repertoires showed no such pattern.

This CDR3 is built from 19 residues. With 4 bases clipped from V and 3 bases from J, the junction kept 16 bases outside the gene matches. CDR1 MGHRA and CDR2 YSYEKL come from the germline V gene. Template switching added a universal primer site; cDNA carried unique molecular identifiers. TCRdb independently ran MiXCR on the 5' RACE reads; one entry per CDR3 protein. Here the sample spans about 490,000 distinct CDR3 sequences, roughly 15% being singletons. These same records also appear under a second study, on yellow fever vaccine responses in identical twins.

This receptor was identified in a woman between 18 and 29 years old in good health. The sample comprised CD4+ T cells sorted from blood. The chain carries TRBV4-1 and TRBJ2-7, with 12 nucleotides matching TRBD1. In nucleotides, the CDR3 is TGCGCCAGCAGCCCCTCGGTGACCGGGACAGGGGGCAAAGGCTACGAGCAGTACGTC. It specifies CASSPSVTGTGGKGYEQYV.